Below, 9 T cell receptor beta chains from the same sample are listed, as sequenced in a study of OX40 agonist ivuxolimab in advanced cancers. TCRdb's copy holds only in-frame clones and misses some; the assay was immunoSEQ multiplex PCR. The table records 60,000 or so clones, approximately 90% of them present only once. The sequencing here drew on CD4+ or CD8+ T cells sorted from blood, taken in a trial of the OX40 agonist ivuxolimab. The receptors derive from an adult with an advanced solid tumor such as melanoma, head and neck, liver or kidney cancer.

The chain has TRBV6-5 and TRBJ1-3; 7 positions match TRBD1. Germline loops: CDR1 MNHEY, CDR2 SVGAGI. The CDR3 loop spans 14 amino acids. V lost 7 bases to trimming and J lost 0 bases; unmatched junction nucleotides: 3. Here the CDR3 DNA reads TGTGCCAGCACCCGGGACAGCTCTGGAAACACCATATATTTT. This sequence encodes CASTRDSSGNTIYF.

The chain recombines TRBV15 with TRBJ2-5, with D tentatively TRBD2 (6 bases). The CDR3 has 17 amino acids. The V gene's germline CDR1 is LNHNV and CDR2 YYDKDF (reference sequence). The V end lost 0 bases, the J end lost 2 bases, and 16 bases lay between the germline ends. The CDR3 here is CATSRDQSAGRQETQYF. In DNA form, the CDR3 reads TGTGCCACCAGCAGAGATCAGTCAGCGGGCCGACAAGAGACCCAGTACTTC.

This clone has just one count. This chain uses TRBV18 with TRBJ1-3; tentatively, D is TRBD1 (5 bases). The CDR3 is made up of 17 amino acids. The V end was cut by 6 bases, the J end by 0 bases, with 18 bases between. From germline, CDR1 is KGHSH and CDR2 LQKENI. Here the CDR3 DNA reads TGTGCCAGCTCTCAACACGCCGGGACGGGCTCTGGAAACACCATATATTTT. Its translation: CASSQHAGTGSGNTIYF.

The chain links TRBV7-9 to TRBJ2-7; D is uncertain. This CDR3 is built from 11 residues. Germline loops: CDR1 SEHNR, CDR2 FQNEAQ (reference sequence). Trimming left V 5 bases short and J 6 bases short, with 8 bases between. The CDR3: CASSMSGEQYF. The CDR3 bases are TGTGCCAGCAGCATGTCCGGCGAGCAGTACTTC.

This CDR3 reads CASRRSLNTEAFF. In DNA, the CDR3 is TGTGCCAGCAGAAGATCCTTGAACACTGAAGCTTTCTTT. This chain connects TRBV2 to TRBJ1-1; no firm D call. From germline, CDR1 is SNHLY and CDR2 FYNNEI. The V and J ends lost 6 bases and 0 bases respectively, with 8 bases between them. This CDR3 has 13 amino acids. The full variable domain, in which reference TRBV2 and TRBJ1-1 provide the parts outside the CDR3, is EPEVTQTPSHQVTQMGQEVILRCVPISNHLYFYWYRQILGQKVEFLVSFYNNEISEKSEIFDDQFSVERPDGSNFTLKIRSTKLEDSAMYFCASRRSLNTEAFFGQGTRLTVV.

CDR3 residues: CSVGSYPRADTQYF. CDR3 DNA sequence: TGCAGCGTTGGTTCGTACCCCAGAGCGGATACGCAGTATTTT. This rearrangement joins TRBV29-1 to TRBJ2-3; D is unclear. The CDR3 covers 14 residues. In germline, CDR1 is SQVTM, CDR2 ANQGSEA. Trimming pared 4 bases from V and 6 bases from J, leaving 17 bases between.

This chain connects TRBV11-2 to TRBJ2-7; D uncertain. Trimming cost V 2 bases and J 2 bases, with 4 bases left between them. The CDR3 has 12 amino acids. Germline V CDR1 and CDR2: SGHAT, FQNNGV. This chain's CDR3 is CASSLFAYEQYF. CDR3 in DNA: TGTGCCAGCAGCTTATTCGCCTACGAGCAGTACTTC.

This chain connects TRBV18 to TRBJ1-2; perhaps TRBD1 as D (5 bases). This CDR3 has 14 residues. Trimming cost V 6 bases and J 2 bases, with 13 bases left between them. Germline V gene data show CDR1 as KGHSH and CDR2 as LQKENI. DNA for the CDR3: TGTGCCAGCTCCCTAGGGACGGTGAACTATGGCTACACCTTC. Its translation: CASSLGTVNYGYTF.

The CDR3 reads CASSPGQGGYGYTF. The CDR3 DNA reads as TGTGCCAGCAGCCCGGGACAGGGAGGCTATGGCTACACCTTC. This chain links TRBV5-4 with TRBJ1-2; 9 bases are shared with TRBD1. Germline CDR1 reads SGHNT; CDR2 reads YYREEE (reference sequence). The CDR3 runs to 14 residues. The V segment lost 4 bases and the J segment 4 bases; nucleotides outside the gene matches: 5.